This TCR beta chain was obtained from a study of early T cells in non-severe SARS-CoV-2 infection. General study points: Matching results from VDJdb favored anti-spike CD8 responses, leaving private and CD4 specificities undetected.

Germline assignment: CDR1 LGHDT and CDR2 YNNKEL (reference sequence). Trimming left V 3 bases short and J 3 bases short, with 14 bases between. There are 16 residues in the CDR3. TCRdb re-derived calls from the 5' RACE reads in MiXCR, one entry per CDR3 protein. Counted here are 100,000 to 120,000 distinct CDR3 sequences, roughly 12% occurring once; the ten biggest clones make up approximately 3.8%. Turning to this clonotype: Its antigen is undetermined.

Sequences were derived from whole blood, sampled at baseline. The TCR comes from an adult who was a healthcare worker with PCR-confirmed SARS-CoV-2 infection or an uninfected control (not recorded which). The chain is built from TRBV3-1 and TRBJ2-2; D is uncertain. In DNA, the CDR3 is TGTGCCAGCAGCCACTTCAAATCTAGAGACACCGGGGAGCTGTTTTTT. Translation gives CASSHFKSRDTGELFF. Full variable domain (outside the CDR3, taken from reference TRBV3-1 and TRBJ2-2): DTAVSQTPKYLVTQMGNDKSIKCEQNLGHDTMYWYKQDSKKFLKIMFSYNNKELIINETVPNRFSPKSPDKAHLNLHINSLELGDSAVYFCASSHFKSRDTGELFFGEGSRLTVL.